This record covers a single T cell receptor (beta chain). The antigen remains undetermined. This specimen comes from a study of blood T cells in healthy people across ages. Study findings and constraints: It was the long-lived donors that had more naive CD4+ cells and higher diversity than aged donors.

The length of the CDR3 is 16 residues. Germline V gene lookup returns CDR1 SQVTM and CDR2 ANQGSEA. Deletions cut 2 bases from V and 2 bases from J, with 19 bases between. The amount of total RNA extracted per sample was at least 5 micrograms. Next came a second PCR, run for about 7 to 12 cycles, which used a sample-barcoded 5' primer along with a J-beta primer mix. A template-switch adaptor containing 12 random nucleotides labeled each cDNA molecule. TCRdb recomputed calls from the 5' RACE reads with MiXCR, one row per CDR3 protein. The sample contains about 2 million distinct CDR3 sequences, roughly 50% of which appear only once.

The chain carries TRBV29-1 and TRBJ2-7; perhaps TRBD1 as D (7 bases). The receptor's source is a woman aged 40 to 55 in good health. The material sequenced was blood. The DNA of the CDR3 is TGCAGCGTTGAAATTTCCCGACAGGGAGGTACCTACGAGCAGTACTTC. This gives the protein CSVEISRQGGTYEQYF.